The next 15 T cell receptor beta chains were all read from a single sample in a study of beta chain features in type 1 diabetes. The whole isolated RNA underwent reverse transcription, so sequencing captured expressed TCRB transcripts. This table comes from immunoSEQ multiplex PCR, and its TCRdb copy is limited to in-frame clones, with some not included. This table has roughly 230,000 clones, 9.6% appearing once. The sequenced sample consisted of naive CD4+ T cells from blood. The receptors derive from a woman aged 18-29 years in good health.

This clone was recorded a few times. The V gene is TRBV30, the J gene TRBJ1-2, with D hard to call. The CDR3 runs 13 residues. Trimming pared 3 bases from V and 8 bases from J, leaving 16 bases between. The germline CDR1 and CDR2 sequences are GTSNPN and SVGIG (reference sequence). The CDR3 protein is CAWSEDWPTGYTF. The CDR3 nucleotides are TGTGCCTGGAGCGAGGACTGGCCTACGGGCTACACCTTC. Looking up the rest from reference TRBV30 and TRBJ1-2 gives the full variable domain: SQTIHQWPATLVQPVGSPLSLECTVEGTSNPNLYWYRQAAGRGLQLLFYSVGIGQISSEVPQNLSASRPQDRQFILSSKKLLLSDSGFYLCAWSEDWPTGYTFGSGTRLTVV.

This clone was seen a handful of times. CDR3 coding DNA: TGTGCCTGGCTGAATCGGGACATCTACTTCACCGCGGGACTAGTTGAGCAGTTCTTC. Its protein is CAWLNRDIYFTAGLVEQFF. The genes are TRBV30 and TRBJ2-1; 8 nucleotides agree with TRBD2. This CDR3 is 19 amino acids long. Germline CDR1 is GTSNPN and CDR2 is SVGIG (reference sequence). V lost 5 bases and J lost 9; bases outside the gene matches: 27.

This clone was seen a few times. The genes are TRBV30 and TRBJ2-1; TRBD2 matches 9 bases. CDR1 and CDR2 (germline): GTSNPN, SVGIG (reference sequence). The CDR3 loop spans 15 amino acids. Trimming removed 0 bases from V and 10 bases from J; junction bases left unmatched: 10. CDR3 loop: CAWSVGSSGKKEQFF. CDR3 nucleotides: TGTGCCTGGAGTGTAGGGTCTAGCGGGAAGAAGGAGCAGTTCTTC.

The rearrangement links TRBV6-5 to TRBJ1-2, with TRBD1 identical over 7 bases. The V segment lost 7 bases and the J segment 3 bases; nucleotides outside the gene matches: 11. Germline lookup yields CDR1 MNHEY and CDR2 SVGAGI. This CDR3 is built from 15 residues. The CDR3 nucleotides read TGTGCCAGCACCCATGCCCGGGACAGAGACTATGGCTACACCTTC. Translated: CASTHARDRDYGYTF.

This clone was detected only a few times. The chain employs TRBV7-9 and TRBJ1-2; weak D call: TRBD1 (6 bases). The V and J ends lost 5 bases and 8 bases respectively, with 18 bases between them. This CDR3 has 14 amino acids. Germline values: CDR1 SEHNR, CDR2 FQNEAQ (reference sequence). The CDR3 spells CASSLTLGARGYTF. The CDR3 coding sequence is TGTGCCAGCAGCCTGACCCTGGGGGCTCGGGGCTACACCTTC. The full variable domain, its missing parts supplied by reference TRBV7-9 and TRBJ1-2, is DTGVSQNPRHKITKRGQNVTFRCDPISEHNRLYWYRQTLGQGPEFLTYFQNEAQLEKSRLLSDRFSAERPKGSFSTLEIQRTEQGDSAMYLCASSLTLGARGYTFGSGTRLTVV.

The V gene is TRBV28, the J gene TRBJ2-1; 8 positions agree with TRBD1. Per the germline V gene, CDR1 is MDHEN and CDR2 is SYDVKM. The CDR3 length is 13 residues. With 9 bases clipped from V and 9 bases from J, the junction kept 10 bases outside the gene matches. This chain's CDR3 is CASKRQGSGEQFF. The CDR3 DNA reads TGTGCCAGTAAAAGACAGGGGAGCGGTGAGCAGTTCTTC.

This chain connects TRBV29-1 to TRBJ2-2; no clear D. Germline V gives CDR1 SQVTM, CDR2 ANQGSEA. V was shortened by 4 bases and J by 1 base, with 10 bases between the two germline ends. The CDR3 is 14 amino acids. For the CDR3, the DNA is TGCAGCGTTGGCCCGGAGCAGAACACCGGGGAGCTGTTTTTT. Translated, it gives CSVGPEQNTGELFF.

In regard to this clone: Other DNA variants within this sample encode the same CDR3. The chain carries TRBV5-1 and TRBJ1-1, with TRBD1 matching over 9 bases. This CDR3 is built from 14 residues. The V gene end was trimmed by 0 bases and the J gene end by 5 bases; junction bases not matched to a gene: 2. The germline V gene encodes CDR1 SGHRS and CDR2 YFSETQ. The chain's CDR3 is CASSLGQGVTEAFF. CDR3 nucleotides: TGCGCCAGCAGCTTGGGACAGGGGGTTACTGAAGCTTTCTTT.

This clone was seen only a few times. Written as DNA, the CDR3 is TGTGCCAGCACCAGGGGACAGGGATCCTACGAGCAGTACTTC. It codes for CASTRGQGSYEQYF. The chain is built from TRBV5-8 and TRBJ2-7; 9 nucleotides agree with TRBD1. Germline V gene data show CDR1 as SGHTS and CDR2 as YDEGEE. V was clipped by 6 bases and J by 1 base; unmatched bases: 5. This CDR3 spans 14 amino acids.

This clone was counted ten times or more. The chain links TRBV5-4 to TRBJ2-7, with 8 positions matching TRBD2. The CDR3 consists of 15 residues. Germline-derived CDR1 and CDR2 are SGHNT and YYREEE (reference sequence). The J segment lost 3 bases and the V segment lost 3 bases, leaving 8 bases of the junction unmatched. The chain's CDR3 is CASSSRSSGDYEQYF. The CDR3 bases are TGTGCCAGCAGCTCCCGGAGTAGCGGGGACTACGAGCAGTACTTC. Together with reference TRBV5-4 and TRBJ2-7, the CDR3 gives the full variable domain: ETGVTQSPTHLIKTRGQQVTLRCSSQSGHNTVSWYQQALGQGPQFIFQYYREEENGRGNFPPRFSGLQFPNYSSELNVNALELDDSALYLCASSSRSSGDYEQYFGPGTRLTVT.

This clone was picked up a small number of times. This chain uses TRBV30 with TRBJ1-1; perhaps TRBD1 as D (5 bases). The CDR3 covers 13 residues. Germline lookup yields CDR1 GTSNPN and CDR2 SVGIG (reference sequence). Trimming took 3 bases from V and 4 from J, leaving 12 bases between them. CDR3 region: CAWSSGGSTEAFF. The CDR3 region has the DNA TGTGCCTGGAGCTCGGGGGGGAGCACTGAAGCTTTCTTT. The variable domain in full, completed from reference TRBV30 and TRBJ1-1, reads SQTIHQWPATLVQPVGSPLSLECTVEGTSNPNLYWYRQAAGRGLQLLFYSVGIGQISSEVPQNLSASRPQDRQFILSSKKLLLSDSGFYLCAWSSGGSTEAFFGQGTRLTVV.

The chain employs TRBV28 and TRBJ1-1, with TRBD1 as a possible D gene (6 bases). Deletions cut 5 bases from V and 5 bases from J, with 15 bases between. Germline V gives CDR1 MDHEN, CDR2 SYDVKM. The CDR3 is made up of 14 amino acids. CDR3 nucleotides: TGTGCCAGCAGTCCTATTAGACAGGTTACTGAAGCTTTCTTT. It encodes CASSPIRQVTEAFF. Using reference TRBV28 and TRBJ1-1 for the parts outside the CDR3, the full variable domain is DVKVTQSSRYLVKRTGEKVFLECVQDMDHENMFWYRQDPGLGLRLIYFSYDVKMKEKGDIPEGYSVSREKKERFSLILESASTNQTSMYLCASSPIRQVTEAFFGQGTRLTVV.

In its sample, this clone was seen a few times. The J gene is TRBJ2-5, the V gene TRBV5-5; 13 nucleotides align to TRBD2. Looked up from germline, CDR1 is SGHKS and CDR2 is YYEKEE (reference sequence). This CDR3 comprises 17 residues. V lost 4 bases, J lost 5 bases, and 11 bases stayed unmatched. The CDR3 DNA is TGTGCCAGCAGCATAGGGGGACTAGCGGGACTGAGGGAGACCCAGTACTTC. Protein sequence: CASSIGGLAGLRETQYF.

The genes are TRBV5-1 and TRBJ2-5; D uncertain. The CDR3 length is 14 residues. Germline CDR1 SGHRS, CDR2 YFSETQ. Trimming took 0 bases from V and 2 from J, leaving 8 bases between them. CDR3 coding DNA: TGCGCCAGCAGCTTGGGGCAGATACAAGAGACCCAGTACTTC. Translation: CASSLGQIQETQYF.

This rearrangement joins TRBV6-5 to TRBJ2-1; D is unclear. CDR1 is MNHEY and CDR2 is SVGAGI in the germline V gene. The CDR3 consists of 13 residues. V lost 3 bases and J 10 bases, leaving 13 bases between the germline ends. CDR3 region: CASSYDTPGEQFF. For the CDR3, the DNA is TGTGCCAGCAGTTATGACACCCCTGGGGAGCAGTTCTTC.